The following is a TCR beta chain sequence with its context. These data belong to a study of blood T cell repertoires in COVID-19. Across the study: Acute-phase and convalescent COVID-19 samples originated in the United States, Italy and Spain. Sources were T cells, B-cell-depleted T cells, or PBMCs; the material itself was cDNA or gDNA.

Per the original methods: Reference gene primer amplification gave estimated nucleated cell counts. Generated by immunoSEQ multiplex PCR, the TCRdb table keeps only in-frame clones and is missing some. V and J calls plus clone size are reproduced from that table; the DNA served to infer D and trimming. The sample consists of more than 25,000 clones, approximately 67% of them appearing once. The clonotype was recovered from a human donor in a cohort sampled during active COVID-19. Sequencing input: peripheral blood.

The DNA of the CDR3 is TGCAGTGCTAGTAGTGGGCCCAAAAACATTCAGTACTTC. The encoded protein is CSASSGPKNIQYF. V and J are TRBV20-1 and TRBJ2-4; D is undetermined. Germline V gene lookup returns CDR1 DFQATT and CDR2 SNEGSKA (reference sequence). This CDR3 spans 13 amino acids. Trimming removed 3 bases from V and 2 bases from J, with 8 bases in between.